The 17 T cell receptor beta chains listed next were all sequenced from one sample in a study of Ad26.COV2.S vaccination and SARS-CoV-2 variants. Stated treatment: around 19 received Ad26.COV2.S at low or high dose, single or two shots; a few received placebo; per-sample allocation not given. Sampling took place 63 days after the first vaccine or placebo injection. Only in-frame clones appear in the TCRdb table, and some are missing; sequencing was by immunoSEQ multiplex PCR. The repertoire consists of 200,000 to 250,000 clones, with approximately 90% occurring once and the leading ten covering about 10%. The sequencing used peripheral blood, collected in a trial of Ad26.COV2.S vaccine versus placebo. These receptors were obtained from a person between 18 and 59 years old who received the Ad26.COV2.S COVID-19 vaccine or a placebo.

The rearrangement joins TRBV6-5 to TRBJ2-1; TRBD2 is a possible D gene (6 bases). The V end was cut by 0 bases, the J end by 8 bases, with 17 bases between. This CDR3 has 16 residues. Looked up from germline, CDR1 is MNHEY and CDR2 is SVGAGI. The CDR3: CASSYSGRGGMDEQFF. In nucleotides, the CDR3 is TGTGCCAGCAGTTACTCCGGGCGGGGTGGTATGGATGAGCAGTTCTTC.

The chain joins TRBV3-1 (or the pseudogene TRBV3-2) to TRBJ1-2; D ambiguous. The CDR3 extends over 14 amino acids. Per the germline V gene, CDR1 is LGHDT and CDR2 is YNNKEL (reference sequence). V gave up 1 base and J gave up 2 bases, with 8 bases separating them. The CDR3 bases are TGTGCCAGCAGCCAAGCTGCCGTAAACTATGGCTACACCTTC. It specifies CASSQAAVNYGYTF.

The rearrangement joins TRBV28 to TRBJ2-3, with D perhaps matching TRBD2 (6 bases). From germline, CDR1 is MDHEN and CDR2 SYDVKM. CDR3 length: 15 residues. The V end lost 8 bases, the J end lost 0 bases, and 15 bases lay between the germline ends. CDR3 in amino acids: CASRESGPSTDTQYF. The CDR3 nucleotides are TGTGCCAGCCGGGAGAGCGGGCCGAGCACAGATACGCAGTATTTT. The full variable domain, rest sourced from reference TRBV28 and TRBJ2-3, is DVKVTQSSRYLVKRTGEKVFLECVQDMDHENMFWYRQDPGLGLRLIYFSYDVKMKEKGDIPEGYSVSREKKERFSLILESASTNQTSMYLCASRESGPSTDTQYFGPGTRLTVL.

This clone was seen only once. V is TRBV20-1 and J is TRBJ2-1; tentatively, D is TRBD1 (5 bases). Germline CDR1 and CDR2: DFQATT and SNEGSKA (reference sequence). The CDR3 runs 12 residues. V was clipped by 3 bases and J by 14 bases, with 17 bases between them. The CDR3 loop is CSASMTAVSEFF. In nucleotides, the CDR3 is TGCAGTGCTAGTATGACAGCCGTCTCGGAGTTCTTC.

The sample holds one count of this clone. CDR3 loop: CASTPRGPLSGNTIYF. Here the CDR3 DNA reads TGTGCCAGTACCCCAAGAGGGCCTCTCTCTGGAAACACCATATATTTT. This chain connects TRBV19 to TRBJ1-3; D is unresolved. The germline V gene encodes CDR1 LNHDA and CDR2 SQIVND (reference sequence). The V end was cut by 7 bases, the J end by 0 bases, with 16 bases between. The CDR3 is made up of 16 amino acids. Filled out from reference TRBV19 and TRBJ1-3, the complete variable domain reads DGGITQSPKYLFRKEGQNVTLSCEQNLNHDAMYWYRQDPGQGLRLIYYSQIVNDFQKGDIAEGYSVSREKKESFPLTVTSAQKNPTAFYLCASTPRGPLSGNTIYFGEGSWLTVV.

This clone has just a few counts. The V call is TRBV7-2, the J call TRBJ2-3, with D perhaps matching TRBD2 (6 bases). The CDR3 consists of 12 residues. The germline CDR1 and CDR2 sequences are SGHTA and FQGNSA. The V and J ends lost 5 bases and 6 bases respectively, with 9 bases between them. CDR3 loop: CASSRREDTQYF. The DNA for the CDR3 is TGTGCCAGCAGCCGCCGGGAGGATACGCAGTATTTT.

The CDR3 here is CASSHGLAGVPYNEQFF. DNA of the CDR3: TGCGCCAGCAGCCATGGACTAGCGGGGGTACCCTACAATGAGCAGTTCTTC. The chain links TRBV4-1 to TRBJ2-1; 13 nucleotides match TRBD2. The CDR3 has 17 amino acids. Germline V gene data show CDR1 as MGHRA and CDR2 as YSYEKL. The trim removed 3 bases at V and 2 bases at J, leaving 4 bases unmatched.

This chain connects TRBV9 to TRBJ2-7, with a possible D match to TRBD1 (5 bases). Germline-derived CDR1 and CDR2 are SGDLS and YYNGEE. This CDR3 contains 17 residues. The V and J ends lost 3 bases and 3 bases respectively, with 22 bases between them. The CDR3 loop reads CASSAGQFSEAHYEQYF. CDR3 sequence (DNA): TGTGCCAGCAGCGCAGGACAATTCTCCGAGGCCCACTACGAGCAGTACTTC.

This clone appeared a single time. V and J are TRBV6-5 and TRBJ2-1, with 13 bases fitting TRBD2. The CDR3 sequence is 15 residues long. After removal of 7 bases from V and 9 bases from J, the junction contained 9 bases not matched to a gene. CDR1 MNHEY and CDR2 SVGAGI come from the germline V gene. The CDR3: CASIGGTSGTGEQFF. The CDR3 DNA reads TGTGCCAGCATTGGCGGGACTAGCGGGACCGGTGAGCAGTTCTTC.

This chain joins TRBV18 and TRBJ2-1, with TRBD2 matching over 9 bases. Germline V gives CDR1 KGHSH, CDR2 LQKENI. V shed 6 bases, J shed 0 bases, and the junction held 6 bases outside the gene matches. The CDR3 has 16 amino acids. CDR3 sequence reads: CASSALAGDSYNEQFF. The CDR3, as DNA: TGTGCCAGCTCGGCTTTAGCGGGAGACTCCTACAATGAGCAGTTCTTC.

The chain has TRBV6-4 and TRBJ2-3; no clear D. This CDR3 is built from 13 residues. The V end lost 0 bases, the J end lost 10 bases, and 11 bases lay between the germline ends. CDR1 and CDR2 from the germline V gene are MRHNA and SNTAGT. CDR3 bases: TGTGCCAGCAGTGACTCGATGGGTTTGGCGCAGTATTTT. It yields the protein CASSDSMGLAQYF.

This clone appeared a single time. The chain has TRBV19 and TRBJ2-6, with 10 bases that match TRBD1. CDR3 length: 17 residues. Germline V gives CDR1 LNHDA, CDR2 SQIVND (reference sequence). The junction had 6 bases not matched to a gene; V was cut back by 6 bases and J by 1 base. The CDR3 region is CASRPDRGLSGANVLTF. The CDR3 bases are TGTGCCAGTAGGCCCGACAGGGGGCTTTCTGGGGCCAACGTCCTGACTTTC.

J is TRBJ2-7 and V is TRBV18; 8 positions agree with TRBD1. This CDR3 is 15 amino acids long. V lost 6 bases and J lost 3; bases outside the gene matches: 10. From germline, CDR1 is KGHSH and CDR2 LQKENI. Here the CDR3 reads CASSLLRGQVYEQYF. The CDR3 DNA reads TGTGCCAGCTCCCTATTGAGGGGACAGGTCTACGAGCAGTACTTC.

V gene TRBV29-1 combines with J gene TRBJ2-5; 8 bases line up with TRBD1. V gave up 5 bases and J gave up 5 bases; unmatched junction bases: 4. Germline-derived CDR1 and CDR2 are SQVTM and ANQGSEA. This CDR3 has 12 residues. The chain's CDR3 is CSVRTGLETQYF. CDR3 bases: TGCAGCGTTCGGACAGGGTTGGAGACCCAGTACTTC.

The chain is built from TRBV5-4 and TRBJ2-1; D unresolved. Between the trimmed V and J ends, which lost 6 bases and 4 bases, there was a span of 11 bases. CDR3 length: 13 amino acids. Looked up from germline, CDR1 is SGHNT and CDR2 is YYREEE (reference sequence). DNA of the CDR3: TGTGCCAGCATGGTGGGTGGGTACAATGAGCAGTTCTTC. Its translation: CASMVGGYNEQFF.

J is TRBJ2-5 and V is TRBV7-9; 9 positions match TRBD1. CDR3 size: 14 residues. Germline CDR1 SEHNR, CDR2 FQNEAQ (reference sequence). V trimming: 5 bases; J trimming: 5 bases; junction bases outside the gene matches: 6. The chain's CDR3 is CASSGDRVVETQYF. The CDR3 DNA follows: TGTGCCAGCAGCGGGGACAGGGTGGTGGAGACCCAGTACTTC.

The J gene is TRBJ2-6, the V gene TRBV10-3; D is tentatively TRBD1 or TRBD2 (5 bases each). V lost 7 bases and J lost 4, with 17 bases in between. Germline CDR1 ENHRY, CDR2 SYGVKD. The CDR3 consists of 16 residues. In nucleotides, the CDR3 is TGTGCCATCACCGGGACCCTGGTATTAGGGGCCAACGTCCTGACTTTC. Protein sequence: CAITGTLVLGANVLTF.